This T cell receptor (beta chain) was obtained from a study of glioma-infiltrating T cells after dendritic cell vaccination. There are 15 residues in the CDR3. Germline CDR1 SNHLY, CDR2 FYNNEI. V was pared by 3 bases and J by 4 bases, with 15 bases between. Produced via immunoSEQ multiplex PCR; TCRdb's table is partial and in-frame only. The table includes more than 85,000 clones, about 85% detected once. The sample in question was blood, obtained before dendritic cell vaccination. V is TRBV2 and J is TRBJ1-2; the D is unclear. This TCR was recovered from a human donor with glioblastoma. The CDR3 DNA is TGTGCCAGCAGTGAGAGGCAGCCGGTGGGCTATGGCTACACCTTC. It specifies CASSERQPVGYGYTF.